This T cell receptor beta chain was found in a study of blood T cell repertoires in COVID-19. Turning to the study itself: From T cells, B-cell-depleted T cells, or PBMCs came the material, which was cDNA or gDNA.

Per the original methods: Amplification from reference gene primers served as the basis for estimated nucleated cell counts. TCRdb's copy holds only in-frame clones and misses some; the assay was immunoSEQ multiplex PCR. That table supplies the V and J calls and clone size; D and trimming were determined from the DNA. The table includes under 500,000 clones, 87% detected once. With V trimmed by 8 bases and J by 3 bases, 4 bases remained unmatched. CDR3 length: 13 residues. Germline loops: CDR1 MDHEN, CDR2 SYDVKM. Participants spanned ages about 18 to 95 years and resided in about two dozen US areas. Participant-given clinical history determined each cohort assignment.

V is TRBV28 and J is TRBJ2-7; TRBD2 agrees at 10 bases. The sequenced material came from PBMCs or T cells enriched from blood (not recorded which). This clonotype originated in a woman between 18 and 29 years old with acute COVID-19. This chain's CDR3 is CASAGTSDYEQYF. The CDR3 DNA reads as TGTGCCAGCGCCGGGACTAGCGACTACGAGCAGTACTTC.